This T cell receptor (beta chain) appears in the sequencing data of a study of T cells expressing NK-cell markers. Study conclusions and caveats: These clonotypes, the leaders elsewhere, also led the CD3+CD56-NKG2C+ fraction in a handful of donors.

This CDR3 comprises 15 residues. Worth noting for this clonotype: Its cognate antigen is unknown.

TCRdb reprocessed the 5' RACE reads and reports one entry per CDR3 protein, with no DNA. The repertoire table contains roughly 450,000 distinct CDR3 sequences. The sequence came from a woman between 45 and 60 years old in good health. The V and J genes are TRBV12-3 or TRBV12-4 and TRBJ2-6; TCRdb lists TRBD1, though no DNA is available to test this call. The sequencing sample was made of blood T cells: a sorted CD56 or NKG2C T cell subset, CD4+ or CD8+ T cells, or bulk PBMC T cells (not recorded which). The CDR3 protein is CASSLWGPGANVLTF.